The 9 T cell receptor beta chains listed next were all sequenced from one sample in a study of T-cell memory formation after mild COVID-19. TCRdb used MiXCR to reprocess the 5' RACE reads, holding one entry per CDR3 protein. The sample shows around 200,000 distinct CDR3 sequences, over 9.5% of them seen only once. Source material: PBMCs or a T cell subset sorted from them (not recorded which). The receptors shown here come from a man aged 18-30 years who had mild COVID-19 (a few samples of this study predate the infection). Cell type and time point are not known.

This clonotype has just a few counts. The chain recombines TRBV12-3 or TRBV12-4 with TRBJ1-2; no clear D. The CDR3 covers 12 residues. The germline V and J ends were trimmed by 4 bases and 6 bases, with 9 bases remaining between them. Here the CDR3 reads CASSSTWNGYTF. In nucleotides, the CDR3 is TGTGCCAGCAGTTCGACCTGGAATGGCTACACCTTC.

The chain employs TRBV7-2 and TRBJ2-1; the D gene is possibly TRBD2 (6 bases). The CDR3 is 11 residues long. Germline CDR1 is SGHTA and CDR2 is FQGNSA. Trimming left V 5 bases short and J 15 bases short, with 14 bases between. CDR3 DNA sequence: TGTGCCAGCAGCCCGGGGGACGCTCGGTTCTTC. Translated: CASSPGDARFF.

This clonotype has a handful of counts. The V call is TRBV6-5, the J call TRBJ2-5, with D unresolved. This CDR3 region has 13 residues. Trimming took 6 bases from V and 5 from J, leaving 13 bases between them. Germline values: CDR1 MNHEY, CDR2 SVGAGI. The CDR3 is CASREKARETQYF. The DNA of the CDR3 is TGTGCCAGCAGGGAAAAAGCGAGGGAGACCCAGTACTTC.

This clonotype has only a few counts. The V and J genes are TRBV6-5 and TRBJ1-1; D not certain. V was shortened by 4 bases and J by 6 bases, with 12 bases between the two germline ends. The CDR3 extends over 13 amino acids. Germline CDR1 and CDR2: MNHEY and SVGAGI. In DNA, the CDR3 is TGTGCCAGCAGTTTCCCCGGCAGCCCTGAAGCTTTCTTT. Encoded protein: CASSFPGSPEAFF.

In its sample, this clonotype was seen a few times. The J gene is TRBJ1-2, the V gene TRBV7-8; perhaps TRBD1 as D (6 bases). The germline V and J ends were trimmed by 1 base and 3 bases, with 9 bases remaining between them. Germline V CDR1 and CDR2: SGHVS, FQNEAQ. This CDR3 has 14 amino acids. The CDR3 region has the DNA TGTGCCAGCAGCTTAGGGGACACCTACTATGGCTACACCTTC. Protein sequence: CASSLGDTYYGYTF.

The table lists this clonotype with a few counts. The CDR3 reads CASSQQGGGTEAFF. CDR3 nucleotides: TGTGCCAGCAGCCAGCAAGGGGGTGGGACTGAAGCTTTCTTT. The rearrangement links TRBV7-9 to TRBJ1-1; TRBD1 is a possible D gene (6 bases). The CDR3 covers 14 residues. Germline V CDR1 and CDR2: SEHNR, FQNEAQ (reference sequence). Deletions cut 5 bases from V and 5 bases from J, with 15 bases between.

The chain carries TRBV7-9 and TRBJ1-2; D is perhaps TRBD1 (5 bases). CDR3 length equals 13 residues. The germline V gene encodes CDR1 SEHNR and CDR2 FQNEAQ (reference sequence). The V end was cut by 5 bases, the J end by 0 bases, with 7 bases between. The CDR3 coding sequence is TGTGCCAGCAGCGGGGGGGCTAACTATGGCTACACCTTC. Translation: CASSGGANYGYTF.

This chain joins TRBV27 and TRBJ2-3; 11 nucleotides agree with TRBD1. CDR3 length equals 16 residues. The germline V gene encodes CDR1 MNHEY and CDR2 SMNVEV (reference sequence). J was trimmed by 4 bases and V by 5 bases; bases with no gene match: 8. DNA of the CDR3: TGTGCCAGCAGTCCGTGGACAGGGGGCGCGGCAGATACGCAGTATTTT. Its protein product is CASSPWTGGAADTQYF.

The rearrangement uses TRBV6-2 or TRBV6-3 and TRBJ1-5; D call uncertain. Germline-derived CDR1 and CDR2 are MNHEY and SVGEGT. V was shortened by 5 bases and J by 0 bases, with 17 bases between the two germline ends. The CDR3 loop spans 17 amino acids. Written as DNA, the CDR3 is TGTGCCAGCAGTCGGACCCGGCCGCTATATAGCAATCAGCCCCAGCATTTT. The encoded protein is CASSRTRPLYSNQPQHF.